This T cell receptor beta chain was profiled in a study of technical replicates of blood from a handful of donors. Generated by immunoSEQ multiplex PCR, the TCRdb table keeps only in-frame clones and is missing some. This table has around 81,000 clones, approximately 96% appearing once. This CDR3 comprises 15 residues. Per the germline V gene, CDR1 is MGHRA and CDR2 is YSYEKL. Deletions cut 1 base from V and 2 bases from J, with 12 bases between. The sequence was obtained from a human donor in good health. The sample was T cells isolated from PBMCs. The chain has TRBV4-1 and TRBJ2-7; D possibly corresponds to TRBD1 (5 bases). CDR3 coding DNA: TGCGCCAGCAGCCAAGCCAGGGTGCGTACCTACGAGCAGTACTTC. It codes for CASSQARVRTYEQYF.